The T cell receptor (beta chain) under discussion was sequenced for a study of cytomegalovirus exposure and HLA in healthy donors. Concerning this clone itself: Its antigen is as yet unknown.

Study-wide points: Researchers reported in a later analysis that a missense DCLRE1C variant was tied to TCR beta V- and J-gene trimming.

The PCR used 60 Vbeta and 13 Jbeta primers. Produced via immunoSEQ multiplex PCR; TCRdb's table is partial and in-frame only. Of around 160,000 clones in the sample, approximately 79% were seen once. CDR1 and CDR2 from the germline V gene are MNHNS and SASEGT. This CDR3 contains 14 residues. Trimming removed 1 base from V and 3 bases from J, with 10 bases in between. Material: PBMCs. The genes are TRBV6-1 and TRBJ2-7, with a tentative D call TRBD1 (6 bases). The clonotype was recovered from a human donor in good health. The CDR3 region is CASSEVRGSYEQYF. In nucleotides, the CDR3 is TGTGCCAGCAGTGAAGTCAGGGGTAGCTACGAGCAGTACTTC.